This T cell receptor (beta chain) appears in the sequencing data of a study of blood T cells in healthy people across ages. Whole-study results and caveats: PBMC samples, being unsorted, prevented any conclusive comparison of naive and antigen-experienced cells. Nothing was known about donor CMV status, and this possibly confounded expanded clonotype changes. The long-lived group displayed more naive CD4+ cells, plus higher diversity, than the aged donors did.

Every sample yielded at least 6.5 million isolated PBMCs. The CDR3 contains 16 residues. V shed 5 bases, J shed 6 bases, and the junction held 9 bases outside the gene matches. CDR1 is SEHNR and CDR2 is FQNEAQ in the germline V gene (reference sequence). The use of a sample-barcoded 5' primer and a J-beta primer mix characterized a second PCR of about 7 to 12 cycles. TCRdb analysed the 5' RACE reads with MiXCR anew, one entry per CDR3 protein. The sample yields around 800,000 distinct CDR3 sequences, around two thirds seen once. Details on this clonotype: Its antigen remains unknown.

This TCR was recovered from a man aged 25 to 40 in good health. The chain employs TRBV7-9 and TRBJ2-1; TRBD2 aligns across 11 bases. The sequenced sample was blood. This CDR3 reads CASSLPIAGGRNEQFF. Written as DNA, the CDR3 is TGTGCCAGCAGCCTACCCATAGCGGGGGGGCGCAATGAGCAGTTCTTC.